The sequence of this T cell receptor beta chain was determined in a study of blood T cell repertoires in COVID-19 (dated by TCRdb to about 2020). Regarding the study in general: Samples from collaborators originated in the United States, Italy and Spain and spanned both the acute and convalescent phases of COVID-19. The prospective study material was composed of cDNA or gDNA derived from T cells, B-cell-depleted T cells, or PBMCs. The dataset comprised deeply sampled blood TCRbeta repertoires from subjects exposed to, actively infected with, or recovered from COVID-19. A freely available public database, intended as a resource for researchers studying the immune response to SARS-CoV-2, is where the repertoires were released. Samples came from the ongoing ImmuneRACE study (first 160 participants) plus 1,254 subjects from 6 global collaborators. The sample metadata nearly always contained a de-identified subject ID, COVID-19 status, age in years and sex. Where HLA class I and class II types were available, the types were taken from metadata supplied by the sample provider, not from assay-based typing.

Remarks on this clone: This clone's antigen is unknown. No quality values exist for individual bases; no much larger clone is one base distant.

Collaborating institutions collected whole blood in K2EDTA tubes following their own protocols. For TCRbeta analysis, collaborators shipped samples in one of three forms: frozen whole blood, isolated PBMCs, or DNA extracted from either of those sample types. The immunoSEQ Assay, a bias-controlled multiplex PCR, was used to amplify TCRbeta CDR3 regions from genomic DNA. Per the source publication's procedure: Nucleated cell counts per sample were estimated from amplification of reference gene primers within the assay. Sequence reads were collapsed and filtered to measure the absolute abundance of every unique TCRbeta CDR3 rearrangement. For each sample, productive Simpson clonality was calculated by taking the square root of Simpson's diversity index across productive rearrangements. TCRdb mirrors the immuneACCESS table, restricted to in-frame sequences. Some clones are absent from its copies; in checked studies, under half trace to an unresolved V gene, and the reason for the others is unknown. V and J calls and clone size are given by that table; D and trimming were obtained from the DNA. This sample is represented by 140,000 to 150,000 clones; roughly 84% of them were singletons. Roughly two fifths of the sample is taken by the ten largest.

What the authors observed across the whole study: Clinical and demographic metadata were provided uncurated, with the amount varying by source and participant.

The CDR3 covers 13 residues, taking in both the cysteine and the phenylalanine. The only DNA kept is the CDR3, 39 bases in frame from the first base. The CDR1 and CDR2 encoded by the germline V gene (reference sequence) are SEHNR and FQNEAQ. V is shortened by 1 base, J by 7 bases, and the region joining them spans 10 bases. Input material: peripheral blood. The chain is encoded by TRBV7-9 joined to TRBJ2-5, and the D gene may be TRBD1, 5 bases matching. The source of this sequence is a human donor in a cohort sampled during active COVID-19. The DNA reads TGTGCCAGCAGCTTAGACCTAAGGGGGACCCAGTACTTC. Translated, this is CASSLDLRGTQYF.